This T cell receptor (beta chain) appears in the sequencing data of a study of human T cells and chemical hapten exposure. Study summary: After 6 days, upper back 0.01% DPC patch tests were scored. Mostly female, the patients presented with alopecia areata, totalis or universalis.

V was trimmed by 5 bases and J by 3 bases, leaving 17 bases between them. Germline CDR1 and CDR2: MNHEY and SMNVEV (reference sequence). The CDR3 sequence is 15 residues long. Concerning this clonotype itself: No antigen is known for it.

The time point: patch test 1, 2 weeks after DPC sensitization. Treatment defined: therapeutic diphenylcyclopropenone sensitization with weekly scalp DPC. Drawing of blood took place ahead of applying each patch test. One entry per CDR3 protein, called by TCRdb with MiXCR from the RACE reads. The sample yields 150,000 to 200,000 distinct CDR3 sequences, about 14% seen once. Study-wide points: DPC sensitization did not alter TCRs above 1 in 1000 frequency.

V gene TRBV27 combines with J gene TRBJ2-7, with a weak D call TRBD2 (6 bases). The material sequenced was whole blood, taken in connection with sensitization to the hapten diphenylcyclopropenone (DPC). This TCR was sampled from a woman aged 25 to 39 with alopecia areata. Some clones in this sample may be carry-over from other donors' samples. Here the CDR3 DNA reads TGTGCCAGCAGTCAAACCGCCGGGAGCAACTACGAGCAGTACTTC. The encoded protein is CASSQTAGSNYEQYF.